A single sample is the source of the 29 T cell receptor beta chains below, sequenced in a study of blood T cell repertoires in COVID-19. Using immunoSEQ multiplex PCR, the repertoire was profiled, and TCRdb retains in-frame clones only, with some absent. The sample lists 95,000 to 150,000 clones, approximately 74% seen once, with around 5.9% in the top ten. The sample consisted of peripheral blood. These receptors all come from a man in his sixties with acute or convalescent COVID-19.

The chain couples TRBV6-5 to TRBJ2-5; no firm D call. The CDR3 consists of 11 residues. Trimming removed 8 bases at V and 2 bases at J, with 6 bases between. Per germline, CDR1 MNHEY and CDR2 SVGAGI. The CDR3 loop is CASAYQETQYF. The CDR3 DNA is TGTGCCAGCGCGTATCAAGAGACCCAGTACTTC.

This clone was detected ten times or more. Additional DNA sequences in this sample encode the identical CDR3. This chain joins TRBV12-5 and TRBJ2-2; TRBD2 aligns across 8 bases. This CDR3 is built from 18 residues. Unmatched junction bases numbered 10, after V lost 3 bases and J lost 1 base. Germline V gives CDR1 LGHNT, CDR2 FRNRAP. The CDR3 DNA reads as TGTGCTAGTGGTTTACAGTGGAGCGGGGGCCGGAACACCGGGGAGCTGTTTTTT. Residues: CASGLQWSGGRNTGELFF.

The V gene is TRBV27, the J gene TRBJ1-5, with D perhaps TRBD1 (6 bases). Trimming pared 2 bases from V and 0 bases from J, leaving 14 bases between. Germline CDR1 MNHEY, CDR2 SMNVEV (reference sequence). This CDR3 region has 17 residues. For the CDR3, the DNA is TGTGCCAGCAGTTTAAAGGGGGTGCGGGTTAGCAATCAGCCCCAGCATTTT. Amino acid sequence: CASSLKGVRVSNQPQHF.

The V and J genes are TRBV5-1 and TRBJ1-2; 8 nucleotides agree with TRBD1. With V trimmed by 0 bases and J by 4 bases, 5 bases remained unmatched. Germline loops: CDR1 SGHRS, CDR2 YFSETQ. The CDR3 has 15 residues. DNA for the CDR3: TGCGCCAGCAGCTTGGGTTCCCAGGGGGCCTATGGCTACACCTTC. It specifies CASSLGSQGAYGYTF.

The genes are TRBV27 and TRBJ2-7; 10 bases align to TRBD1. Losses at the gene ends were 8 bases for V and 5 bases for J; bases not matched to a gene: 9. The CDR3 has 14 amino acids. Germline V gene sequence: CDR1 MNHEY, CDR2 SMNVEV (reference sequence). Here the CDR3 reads CASGSRQGAHEQYF. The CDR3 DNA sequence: TGTGCCAGCGGATCTCGACAGGGGGCCCACGAGCAGTACTTC.

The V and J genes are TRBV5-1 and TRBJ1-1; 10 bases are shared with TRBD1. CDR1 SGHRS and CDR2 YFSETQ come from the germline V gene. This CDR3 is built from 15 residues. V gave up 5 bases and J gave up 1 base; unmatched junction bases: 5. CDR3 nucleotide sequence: TGCGCCAGCAGAAGACAGGGGGCTGCGAACACTGAAGCTTTCTTT. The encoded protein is CASRRQGAANTEAFF.

The CDR3: CASSPRTGVATYYGYTF. The CDR3 nucleotides are TGTGCCAGCAGTCCACGGACAGGGGTCGCAACTTACTATGGCTACACCTTC. The chain uses TRBV27 and TRBJ1-2, with 9 bases that match TRBD1. The V segment lost 5 bases and the J segment 3 bases; nucleotides outside the gene matches: 13. The CDR3 covers 17 residues. The germline V gene has CDR1 MNHEY and CDR2 SMNVEV (reference sequence).

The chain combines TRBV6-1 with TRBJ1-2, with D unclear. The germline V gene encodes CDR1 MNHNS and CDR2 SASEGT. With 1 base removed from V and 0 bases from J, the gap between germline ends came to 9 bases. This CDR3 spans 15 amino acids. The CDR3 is CASSEVIRANYGYTF. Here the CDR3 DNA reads TGTGCCAGCAGTGAAGTGATTAGAGCTAACTATGGCTACACCTTC.

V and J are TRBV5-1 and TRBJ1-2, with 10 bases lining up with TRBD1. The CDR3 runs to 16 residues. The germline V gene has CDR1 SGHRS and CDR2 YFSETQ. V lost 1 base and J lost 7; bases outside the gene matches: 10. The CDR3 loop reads CASSLTGTGASSGYTF. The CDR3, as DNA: TGCGCCAGCAGCTTGACCGGGACAGGGGCGTCGAGTGGCTACACCTTC.

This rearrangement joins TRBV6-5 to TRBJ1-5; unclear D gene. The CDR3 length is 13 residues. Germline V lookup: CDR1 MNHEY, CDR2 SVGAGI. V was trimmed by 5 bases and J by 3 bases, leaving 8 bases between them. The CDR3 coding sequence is TGTGCCAGCAGTCCGAGAGTCAATCAGCCCCAGCATTTT. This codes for CASSPRVNQPQHF.

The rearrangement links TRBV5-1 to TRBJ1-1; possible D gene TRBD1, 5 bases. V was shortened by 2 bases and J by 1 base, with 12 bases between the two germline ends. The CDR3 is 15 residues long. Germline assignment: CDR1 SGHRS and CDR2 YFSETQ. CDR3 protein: CASSLAGHPNTEAFF. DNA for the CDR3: TGCGCCAGCAGCTTAGCAGGACACCCGAACACTGAAGCTTTCTTT.

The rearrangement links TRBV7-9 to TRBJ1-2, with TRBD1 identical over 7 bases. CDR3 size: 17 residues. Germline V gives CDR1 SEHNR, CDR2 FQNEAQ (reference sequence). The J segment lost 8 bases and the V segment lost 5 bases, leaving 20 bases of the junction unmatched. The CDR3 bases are TGTGCCAGCAGCCCGCGACAGGGAGAGGGGGCCCTCGGCGGCTACACCTTC. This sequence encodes CASSPRQGEGALGGYTF.

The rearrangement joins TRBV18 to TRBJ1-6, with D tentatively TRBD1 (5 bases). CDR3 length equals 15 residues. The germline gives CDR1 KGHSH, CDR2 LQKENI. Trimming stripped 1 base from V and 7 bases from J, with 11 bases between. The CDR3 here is CASSPLGQGNSPLHF. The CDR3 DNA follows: TGTGCCAGCTCACCACTGGGGCAGGGAAATTCACCCCTCCACTTT.

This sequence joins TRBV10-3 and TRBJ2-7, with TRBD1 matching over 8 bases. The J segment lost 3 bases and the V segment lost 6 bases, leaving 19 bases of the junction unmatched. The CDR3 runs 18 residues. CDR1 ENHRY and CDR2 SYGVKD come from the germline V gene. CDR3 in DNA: TGTGCCATCAGGGGCCTACAGGGGGAAACGGGACTCTTCTACGAGCAGTACTTC. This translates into CAIRGLQGETGLFYEQYF.

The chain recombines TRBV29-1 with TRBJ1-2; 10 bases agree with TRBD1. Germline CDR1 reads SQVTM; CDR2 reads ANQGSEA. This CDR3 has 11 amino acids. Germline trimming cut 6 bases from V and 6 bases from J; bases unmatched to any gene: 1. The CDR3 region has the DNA TGCAGCGTGGGACAGGGGAATGGCTACACCTTC. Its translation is CSVGQGNGYTF. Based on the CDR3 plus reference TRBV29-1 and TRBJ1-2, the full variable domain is SAVISQKPSRDICQRGTSLTIQCQVDSQVTMMFWYRQQPGQSLTLIATANQGSEATYESGFVIDKFPISRPNLTFSTLTVSNMSPEDSSIYLCSVGQGNGYTFGSGTRLTVV.

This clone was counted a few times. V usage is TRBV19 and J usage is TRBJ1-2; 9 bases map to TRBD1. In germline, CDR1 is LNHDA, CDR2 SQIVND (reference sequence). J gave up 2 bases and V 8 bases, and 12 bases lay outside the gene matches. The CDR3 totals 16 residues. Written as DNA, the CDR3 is TGTGCCAGTTTATCGGACAGGGGACAAGAAAACTATGGCTACACCTTC. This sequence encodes CASLSDRGQENYGYTF.

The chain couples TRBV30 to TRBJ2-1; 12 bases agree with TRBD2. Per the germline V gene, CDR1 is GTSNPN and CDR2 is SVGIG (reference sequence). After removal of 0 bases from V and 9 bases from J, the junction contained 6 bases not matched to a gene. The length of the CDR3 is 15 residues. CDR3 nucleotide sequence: TGTGCCTGGAGTGTTGGGCTAGCGGGGGGGAGTGAGCAGTTCTTC. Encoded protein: CAWSVGLAGGSEQFF.

CDR3: CASSFPIGDNQPQHF. Here the CDR3 DNA reads TGTGCCAGCAGCTTCCCTATAGGGGACAATCAGCCCCAGCATTTT. The V gene is TRBV7-6, the J gene TRBJ1-5; D might be TRBD1 (5 bases). V shed 3 bases and J shed 3 bases, with 12 bases lying between them. The CDR3 is made up of 15 amino acids. The V gene's germline CDR1 is SGHVS and CDR2 FNYEAQ.

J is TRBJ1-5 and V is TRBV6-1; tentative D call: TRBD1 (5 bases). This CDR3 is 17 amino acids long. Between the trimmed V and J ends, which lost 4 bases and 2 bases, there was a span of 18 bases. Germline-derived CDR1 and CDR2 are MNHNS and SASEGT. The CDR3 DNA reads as TGTGCCAGCAGTGGTTCCTCGTCGGTAGGGGGCAATCAGCCCCAGCATTTT. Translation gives CASSGSSSVGGNQPQHF.

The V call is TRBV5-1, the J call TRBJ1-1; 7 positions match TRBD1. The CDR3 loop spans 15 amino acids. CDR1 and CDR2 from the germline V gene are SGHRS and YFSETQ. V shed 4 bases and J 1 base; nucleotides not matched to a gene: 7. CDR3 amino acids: CASSPTQGRNTEAFF. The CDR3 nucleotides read TGCGCCAGCAGCCCAACACAGGGGAGGAACACTGAAGCTTTCTTT.

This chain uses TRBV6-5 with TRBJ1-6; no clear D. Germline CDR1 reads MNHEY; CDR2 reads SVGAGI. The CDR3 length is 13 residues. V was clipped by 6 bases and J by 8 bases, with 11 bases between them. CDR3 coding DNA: TGTGCCAGCAGACGGGGTGTAGATTCACCCCTCCACTTT. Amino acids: CASRRGVDSPLHF.

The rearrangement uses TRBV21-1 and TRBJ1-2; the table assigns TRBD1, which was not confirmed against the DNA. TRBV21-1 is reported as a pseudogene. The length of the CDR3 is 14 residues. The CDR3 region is CASLYRGPEYGYTF. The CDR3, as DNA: TGTGCCAGTTTATACAGGGGGCCAGAGTATGGCTACACCTTC.

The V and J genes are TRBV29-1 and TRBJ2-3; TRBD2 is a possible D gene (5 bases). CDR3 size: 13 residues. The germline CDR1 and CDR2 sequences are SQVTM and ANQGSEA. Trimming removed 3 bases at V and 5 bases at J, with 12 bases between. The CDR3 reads CSVEERVQDTQYF. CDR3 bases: TGCAGCGTTGAGGAGAGGGTACAAGATACGCAGTATTTT.

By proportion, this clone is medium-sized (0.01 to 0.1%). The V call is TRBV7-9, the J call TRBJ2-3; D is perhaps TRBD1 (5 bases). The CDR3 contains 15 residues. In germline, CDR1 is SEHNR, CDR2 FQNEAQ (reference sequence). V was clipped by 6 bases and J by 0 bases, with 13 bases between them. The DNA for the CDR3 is TGTGCCAGCAGTCCGGACACCCCTAGCACAGATACGCAGTATTTT. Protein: CASSPDTPSTDTQYF.

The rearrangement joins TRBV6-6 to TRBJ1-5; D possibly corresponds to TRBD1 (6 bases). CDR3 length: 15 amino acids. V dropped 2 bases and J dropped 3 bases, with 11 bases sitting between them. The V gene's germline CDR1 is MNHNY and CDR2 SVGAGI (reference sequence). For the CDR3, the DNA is TGTGCCAGCAGTTACCCTCAGGGGTCCAATCAGCCCCAGCATTTT. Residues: CASSYPQGSNQPQHF.

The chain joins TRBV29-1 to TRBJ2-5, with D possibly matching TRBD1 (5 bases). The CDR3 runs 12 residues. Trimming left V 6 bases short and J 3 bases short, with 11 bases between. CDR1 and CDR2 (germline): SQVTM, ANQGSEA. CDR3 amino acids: CSVKDREETQYF. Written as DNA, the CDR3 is TGCAGCGTGAAAGACAGAGAAGAGACCCAGTACTTC.

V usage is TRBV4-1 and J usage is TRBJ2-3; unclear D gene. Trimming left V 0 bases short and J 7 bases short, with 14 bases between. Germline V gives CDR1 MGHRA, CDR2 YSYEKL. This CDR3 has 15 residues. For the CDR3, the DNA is TGCGCCAGCAGCCAAGAGAGAGGTACCCCGCATACGCAGTATTTT. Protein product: CASSQERGTPHTQYF.

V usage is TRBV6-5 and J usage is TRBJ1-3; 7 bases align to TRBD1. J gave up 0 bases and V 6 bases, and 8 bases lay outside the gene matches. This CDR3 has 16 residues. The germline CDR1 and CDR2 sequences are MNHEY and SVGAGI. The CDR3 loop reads CASSYTTGNSGNTIYF. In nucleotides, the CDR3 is TGTGCCAGCAGCTACACGACAGGGAACTCTGGAAACACCATATATTTT.

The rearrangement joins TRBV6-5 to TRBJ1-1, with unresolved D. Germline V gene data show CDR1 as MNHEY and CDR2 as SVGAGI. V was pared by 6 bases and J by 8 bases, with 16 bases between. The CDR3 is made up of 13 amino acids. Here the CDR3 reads CASSRHEEAEAFF. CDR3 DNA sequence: TGTGCCAGCAGCCGACATGAGGAGGCGGAAGCTTTCTTT.